The next 28 T cell receptor beta chains were all read from a single sample in a study of shared clonotypes between healthy human individuals. Clones were read by immunoSEQ multiplex PCR, and TCRdb kept only the in-frame ones, dropping some. The table includes some 550,000 clones, around 97% detected once. The specimen was naive CD4+ T cells sorted from blood. Subset meaning: CD45RA+ positively selected. These receptors originate from a woman in her twenties or thirties in good health.

The gene calls are TRBV11-2 and TRBJ2-1; D ambiguous. Germline CDR1 reads SGHAT; CDR2 reads FQNNGV. V was trimmed by 1 base and J by 12 bases, leaving 16 bases between them. The CDR3 runs 14 residues. The CDR3 loop reads CASSLAGEHRTQFF. The CDR3 coding sequence is TGTGCCAGCAGCTTAGCTGGAGAGCACCGAACGCAGTTCTTC.

The rearrangement uses TRBV5-1 and TRBJ2-1; D is perhaps TRBD2 (6 bases). Germline V gene lookup returns CDR1 SGHRS and CDR2 YFSETQ. This CDR3 is 14 amino acids long. V gave up 4 bases and J gave up 8 bases, with 16 bases separating them. The CDR3 DNA is TGCGCCAGCAGCCCAAATCTAGGGGAGGATGAGCAGTTCTTC. It yields the protein CASSPNLGEDEQFF.

This clone appeared once. The chain links TRBV19 to TRBJ2-5, with 9 bases matching TRBD2. The V segment lost 9 bases and the J segment 4 bases; nucleotides outside the gene matches: 15. Germline V gives CDR1 LNHDA, CDR2 SQIVND (reference sequence). The CDR3 spans 16 residues. Written as DNA, the CDR3 is TGTGCCAGCACTTCTAGCGGGAAGGGCGGGGGAGAGACCCAGTACTTC. Its protein product is CASTSSGKGGGETQYF. Based on the CDR3 plus reference TRBV19 and TRBJ2-5, the full variable domain is DGGITQSPKYLFRKEGQNVTLSCEQNLNHDAMYWYRQDPGQGLRLIYYSQIVNDFQKGDIAEGYSVSREKKESFPLTVTSAQKNPTAFYLCASTSSGKGGGETQYFGPGTRLLVL.

J is TRBJ2-1 and V is TRBV5-1; D ambiguous. V dropped 0 bases and J dropped 0 bases, with 10 bases sitting between them. This CDR3 has 16 residues. The germline V gene has CDR1 SGHRS and CDR2 YFSETQ. The chain's CDR3 is CASSLVSGVSYNEQFF. The CDR3 DNA sequence: TGCGCCAGCAGCTTGGTATCGGGTGTCTCCTACAATGAGCAGTTCTTC. Complete variable domain (other parts from reference TRBV5-1 and TRBJ2-1): KAGVTQTPRYLIKTRGQQVTLSCSPISGHRSVSWYQQTPGQGLQFLFEYFSETQRNKGNFPGRFSGRQFSNSRSEMNVSTLELGDSALYLCASSLVSGVSYNEQFFGPGTRLTVL.

The chain couples TRBV11-2 to TRBJ2-7; no firm D call. V was trimmed by 5 bases and J by 0 bases, leaving 11 bases between them. Germline CDR1 is SGHAT and CDR2 is FQNNGV. This CDR3 has 14 residues. CDR3 amino acids: CASSARHRSYEQYF. In nucleotides, the CDR3 is TGTGCCAGCAGCGCACGACACCGCTCCTACGAGCAGTACTTC. Filled out from reference TRBV11-2 and TRBJ2-7, the complete variable domain reads EAGVAQSPRYKIIEKRQSVAFWCNPISGHATLYWYQQILGQGPKLLIQFQNNGVVDDSQLPKDRFSAERLKGVDSTLKIQPAKLEDSAVYLCASSARHRSYEQYFGPGTRLTVT.

The chain is built from TRBV5-1 and TRBJ1-4; D gene ambiguous. The germline gives CDR1 SGHRS, CDR2 YFSETQ. The CDR3 is made up of 12 amino acids. The ends were cut back, 0 bases at V and 4 bases at J, with 1 base in the middle. The CDR3 sequence is CASSLDNEKLFF. The CDR3 nucleotides are TGCGCCAGCAGCTTGGATAATGAAAAACTGTTTTTT.

This chain connects TRBV5-1 to TRBJ2-3; the D call may be TRBD1 or TRBD2 (5 bases each). The length of the CDR3 is 14 residues. The germline gives CDR1 SGHRS, CDR2 YFSETQ. V was trimmed by 1 base and J by 1 base, leaving 7 bases between them. The CDR3 DNA reads as TGCGCCAGCAGCTTGCTGGGGGGCACAGATACGCAGTATTTT. This gives the protein CASSLLGGTDTQYF.

The rearrangement joins TRBV25-1 to TRBJ2-2; tentatively, D is TRBD2 (5 bases). From germline, CDR1 is MGHDK and CDR2 SYGVNS. The CDR3 has 13 amino acids. The V gene lost 11 bases and the J gene lost 0 bases, with 10 bases spanning the gap. The CDR3 nucleotides read TGTGCCCACAGCGGATCGAACACCGGGGAGCTGTTTTTT. Its translation is CAHSGSNTGELFF.

This chain links TRBV28 with TRBJ2-7; D is unresolved. V gave up 3 bases and J gave up 1 base, with 10 bases separating them. CDR3 length equals 14 residues. Per germline, CDR1 MDHEN and CDR2 SYDVKM. CDR3 DNA sequence: TGTGCCAGCAGTTTTTTAGGACGGTCCTACGAGCAGTACTTC. This translates into CASSFLGRSYEQYF.

This chain's CDR3 is CASNRGQGSGNTIYF. CDR3 bases: TGCGCCAGCAATAGGGGGCAGGGGTCTGGAAACACCATATATTTT. V is TRBV10-2 and J is TRBJ1-3; 7 bases match TRBD1. Germline lookup yields CDR1 WSHSY and CDR2 SAAADI. There are 15 residues in the CDR3. The J segment lost 1 base and the V segment lost 7 bases, leaving 7 bases of the junction unmatched.

This clone is a singleton in its sample. V usage is TRBV6-5 and J usage is TRBJ2-2; TRBD2 matches at 8 bases. V was pared by 6 bases and J by 3 bases, with 6 bases of the junction left unmatched. This CDR3 is 15 amino acids long. CDR1 is MNHEY and CDR2 is SVGAGI in the germline V gene. CDR3 amino acids: CASRREGRDTGELFF. The CDR3 DNA reads TGTGCCAGCAGACGGGAGGGCCGGGACACCGGGGAGCTGTTTTTT.

V usage is TRBV27 and J usage is TRBJ2-7; D call uncertain. V shed 3 bases and J shed 0 bases, with 9 bases lying between them. In germline, CDR1 is MNHEY, CDR2 SMNVEV (reference sequence). The CDR3 consists of 14 residues. CDR3 coding DNA: TGTGCCAGCAGTTTTCGGCCCAGCTCCTACGAGCAGTACTTC. Protein: CASSFRPSSYEQYF.

The rearrangement joins TRBV5-1 to TRBJ2-1, with TRBD2 as a possible D gene (6 bases). This CDR3 has 14 amino acids. Trimming left V 4 bases short and J 1 base short, with 9 bases between. Looked up from germline, CDR1 is SGHRS and CDR2 is YFSETQ. CDR3 coding DNA: TGCGCCAGCAGCCCGGGGGTTTCCTACAATGAGCAGTTCTTC. Amino acids: CASSPGVSYNEQFF.

This clone was seen a single time. The rearrangement links TRBV11-2 to TRBJ2-1; no firm D call. Germline values: CDR1 SGHAT, CDR2 FQNNGV. CDR3 length: 16 residues. Between the trimmed V and J ends, which lost 5 bases and 5 bases, there was a span of 19 bases. CDR3 protein: CASSKFAAPANNEQFF. In DNA, the CDR3 is TGTGCCAGCAGCAAATTCGCAGCGCCGGCTAACAATGAGCAGTTCTTC. Using reference TRBV11-2 and TRBJ2-1 for the parts outside the CDR3, the full variable domain is EAGVAQSPRYKIIEKRQSVAFWCNPISGHATLYWYQQILGQGPKLLIQFQNNGVVDDSQLPKDRFSAERLKGVDSTLKIQPAKLEDSAVYLCASSKFAAPANNEQFFGPGTRLTVL.

The chain links TRBV4-1 to TRBJ1-5; 10 bases align to TRBD1. V lost 2 bases to trimming and J lost 5 bases; unmatched junction nucleotides: 9. This CDR3 comprises 17 residues. Germline assignment: CDR1 MGHRA and CDR2 YSYEKL. DNA of the CDR3: TGCGCCAGCAGCCAAAGGATTGGACAGGGGGTGGATCAGCCCCAGCATTTT. Encoded protein: CASSQRIGQGVDQPQHF.

This chain joins TRBV28 and TRBJ2-1; TRBD1 aligns across 8 bases. V shed 2 bases, J shed 6 bases, and the junction held 9 bases outside the gene matches. The germline CDR1 and CDR2 sequences are MDHEN and SYDVKM. The CDR3 contains 16 residues. CDR3 loop: CASSLPGQGLLNEQFF. The CDR3 bases are TGTGCCAGCAGTTTACCCGGACAGGGCCTCCTCAATGAGCAGTTCTTC.

This chain uses TRBV7-2 with TRBJ2-5; D is uncertain. Trimming took 4 bases from V and 6 from J, leaving 9 bases between them. The germline gives CDR1 SGHTA, CDR2 FQGNSA. This CDR3 is 12 amino acids long. The CDR3 DNA is TGTGCCAGCAGCTCTCCCGGGCAGACCCAGTACTTC. It codes for CASSSPGQTQYF.

The gene calls are TRBV30 and TRBJ2-1, with D possibly matching TRBD2 (5 bases). Germline CDR1 is GTSNPN and CDR2 is SVGIG (reference sequence). The CDR3 sequence is 14 residues long. The V end lost 3 bases, the J end lost 0 bases, and 9 bases lay between the germline ends. The CDR3 here is CAWRTGSSYNEQFF. Here the CDR3 DNA reads TGTGCCTGGAGAACTGGGAGCTCCTACAATGAGCAGTTCTTC.

The rearrangement uses TRBV19 and TRBJ1-4; D gene uncertain. Germline CDR1 is LNHDA and CDR2 is SQIVND (reference sequence). The CDR3 contains 15 residues. Deletions cut 5 bases from V and 0 bases from J, with 10 bases between. CDR3 in DNA: TGTGCCAGTAGTGATCTTTATTCAACTAATGAAAAACTGTTTTTT. The encoded protein is CASSDLYSTNEKLFF. Drawing the rest from reference TRBV19 and TRBJ1-4, the complete variable domain is DGGITQSPKYLFRKEGQNVTLSCEQNLNHDAMYWYRQDPGQGLRLIYYSQIVNDFQKGDIAEGYSVSREKKESFPLTVTSAQKNPTAFYLCASSDLYSTNEKLFFGSGTQLSVL.

The CDR3 DNA reads TGTGCCAGCAGCTTATTTGGGACAGGGGGCTCTCGGTATGGCTACACCTTC. Encoded protein: CASSLFGTGGSRYGYTF. The chain has TRBV11-2 and TRBJ1-2; 12 nucleotides match TRBD1. The CDR3 consists of 17 residues. V lost 2 bases to trimming and J lost 5 bases; unmatched junction nucleotides: 9. Germline V gene sequence: CDR1 SGHAT, CDR2 FQNNGV.

V is TRBV7-6 and J is TRBJ2-2; tentative D call: TRBD1 (6 bases). Trimming stripped 4 bases from V and 3 bases from J, with 15 bases between. The germline V gene has CDR1 SGHVS and CDR2 FNYEAQ. The CDR3 is 16 residues long. The chain's CDR3 is CASSSTGTSDTGELFF. The DNA of the CDR3 is TGTGCCAGCAGCTCCACCGGGACAAGCGACACCGGGGAGCTGTTTTTT.

This chain uses TRBV6-1 with TRBJ1-4; 7 nucleotides align to TRBD1. Trimming removed 4 bases from V and 4 bases from J; junction bases left unmatched: 15. This CDR3 has 18 amino acids. Germline V gene data show CDR1 as MNHNS and CDR2 as SASEGT. CDR3 coding DNA: TGTGCCAGCAGTGCCCTAAGGGCGACCGGGACAGATAATGAAAAACTGTTTTTT. This encodes CASSALRATGTDNEKLFF.

CDR3 DNA sequence: TGTGCCAGCATCCGACTAGCGGCCTCCTACAATGAGCAGTTCTTC. It encodes CASIRLAASYNEQFF. V is TRBV28 and J is TRBJ2-1, with 9 bases identical to TRBD2. CDR1 is MDHEN and CDR2 is SYDVKM in the germline V gene. Trimming removed 7 bases from V and 0 bases from J; junction bases left unmatched: 4. CDR3 length equals 15 residues.

The chain is built from TRBV28 and TRBJ1-1; 10 bases are a match to TRBD1. This CDR3 is built from 16 residues. Unmatched junction bases numbered 8, after V lost 7 bases and J lost 0 bases. Germline loops: CDR1 MDHEN, CDR2 SYDVKM. DNA for the CDR3: TGTGCCAGCACCAGGACAGGGGGGAAAATGAACACTGAAGCTTTCTTT. The encoded protein is CASTRTGGKMNTEAFF. The full variable domain, with the rest looked up from reference TRBV28 and TRBJ1-1, is DVKVTQSSRYLVKRTGEKVFLECVQDMDHENMFWYRQDPGLGLRLIYFSYDVKMKEKGDIPEGYSVSREKKERFSLILESASTNQTSMYLCASTRTGGKMNTEAFFGQGTRLTVV.

The chain has TRBV7-7 and TRBJ2-7, with TRBD2 matching 9 bases. The CDR3 sequence is 16 residues long. Germline values: CDR1 SSHAT, CDR2 FNYEAQ (reference sequence). Losses at the gene ends were 5 bases for V and 5 bases for J; bases not matched to a gene: 13. The CDR3 spells CASSPSPGLAMNEQYF. The DNA of the CDR3 is TGTGCCAGCAGCCCGTCTCCGGGACTAGCAATGAACGAGCAGTACTTC.

This clone occurred once. The chain couples TRBV6-5 to TRBJ1-2; tentative D call: TRBD1 (5 bases). Trimming took off 0 bases at V and 6 bases at J, with 11 bases between the two ends. The germline CDR1 and CDR2 sequences are MNHEY and SVGAGI. The CDR3 spans 14 residues. The CDR3: CASSYSARADGYTF. CDR3 DNA sequence: TGTGCCAGCAGTTACTCAGCCAGGGCCGATGGCTACACCTTC.

CDR3 DNA: TGTGCCAGCGGAACAGGGGGTGCGGAAGAGACCCAGTACTTC. It translates to CASGTGGAEETQYF. The J gene is TRBJ2-5, the V gene TRBV11-2; 8 nucleotides agree with TRBD1. The ends lost 8 bases at V and 3 bases at J; junction bases unmatched: 8. The CDR3 covers 14 residues. CDR1 and CDR2 from the germline V gene are SGHAT and FQNNGV.

The J gene is TRBJ2-3, the V gene TRBV2, with 7 bases aligning to TRBD1. The germline V gene has CDR1 SNHLY and CDR2 FYNNEI. Trimming cost V 4 bases and J 5 bases; bases outside gene matches: 6. CDR3 size: 14 residues. Written as DNA, the CDR3 is TGTGCCAGCAGTGGGGACAGTTTCGAAGATACGCAGTATTTT. Its protein product is CASSGDSFEDTQYF. The whole variable domain, remainder taken from reference TRBV2 and TRBJ2-3, is EPEVTQTPSHQVTQMGQEVILRCVPISNHLYFYWYRQILGQKVEFLVSFYNNEISEKSEIFDDQFSVERPDGSNFTLKIRSTKLEDSAMYFCASSGDSFEDTQYFGPGTRLTVL.